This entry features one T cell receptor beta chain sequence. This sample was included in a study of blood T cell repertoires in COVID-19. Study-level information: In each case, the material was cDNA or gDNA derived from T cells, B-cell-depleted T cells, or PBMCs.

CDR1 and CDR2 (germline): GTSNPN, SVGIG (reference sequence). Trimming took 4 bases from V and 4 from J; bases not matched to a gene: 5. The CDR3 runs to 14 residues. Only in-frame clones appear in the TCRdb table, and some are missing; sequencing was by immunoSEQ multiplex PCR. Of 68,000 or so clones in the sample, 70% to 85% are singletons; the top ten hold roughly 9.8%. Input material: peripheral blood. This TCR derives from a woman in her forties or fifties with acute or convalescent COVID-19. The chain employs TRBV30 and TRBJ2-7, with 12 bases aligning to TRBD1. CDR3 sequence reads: CAWKGQGAVYEQYF. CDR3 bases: TGTGCCTGGAAGGGACAGGGGGCCGTGTACGAGCAGTACTTC.